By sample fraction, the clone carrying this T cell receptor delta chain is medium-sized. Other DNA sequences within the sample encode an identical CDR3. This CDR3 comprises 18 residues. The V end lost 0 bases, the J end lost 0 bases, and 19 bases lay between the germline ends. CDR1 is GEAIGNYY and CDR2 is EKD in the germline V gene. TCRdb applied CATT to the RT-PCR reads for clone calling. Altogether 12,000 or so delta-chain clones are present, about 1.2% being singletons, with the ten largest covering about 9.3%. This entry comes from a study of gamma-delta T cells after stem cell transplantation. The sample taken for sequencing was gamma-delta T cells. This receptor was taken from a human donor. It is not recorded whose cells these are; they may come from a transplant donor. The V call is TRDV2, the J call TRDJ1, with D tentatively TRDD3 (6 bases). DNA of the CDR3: TGTGCCTGTGACACCGTAGCACCCTACCTGGGGAACACCGATAAACTCATCTTT. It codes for CACDTVAPYLGNTDKLIF.